The next 19 T cell receptor beta chains were all read from a single sample in a study of blood T cell repertoires in COVID-19. Clones were read by immunoSEQ multiplex PCR, and TCRdb kept only the in-frame ones, dropping some. The table records some 200,000 clones, roughly four fifths of them present only once. Material for sequencing was peripheral blood. The receptors shown here come from a woman in her thirties or forties with acute or convalescent COVID-19.

The genes are TRBV7-9 and TRBJ2-3; 9 bases align to TRBD2. The ends lost 7 bases at V and 6 bases at J; junction bases unmatched: 11. The CDR3 runs to 15 residues. Germline V lookup: CDR1 SEHNR, CDR2 FQNEAQ (reference sequence). The CDR3 loop is CASTPGRGGADTQYF. Written as DNA, the CDR3 is TGTGCCAGCACTCCCGGGCGGGGGGGCGCCGATACGCAGTATTTT.

The chain couples TRBV9 to TRBJ2-5, with TRBD2 identical over 7 bases. Germline V CDR1 and CDR2: SGDLS, YYNGEE. CDR3 length: 13 residues. V dropped 7 bases and J dropped 4; count of bases not matched to a gene: 7. CDR3 in DNA: TGTGCCAGCGGCCGTGGGGGGGGAGAGACCCAGTACTTC. Its protein product is CASGRGGGETQYF.

The rearrangement uses TRBV2 and TRBJ1-2; D is unresolved. With 6 bases removed from V and 8 bases from J, the gap between germline ends came to 16 bases. CDR3 size: 13 residues. Germline CDR1 is SNHLY and CDR2 is FYNNEI. The CDR3 DNA reads TGTGCCAGCAGCGGTGGTGAGGCTGGGGGCTACACCTTC. This sequence encodes CASSGGEAGGYTF.

The chain joins TRBV7-2 to TRBJ1-1; D unclear. This CDR3 contains 18 residues. The germline V and J ends were trimmed by 2 bases and 0 bases, with 19 bases remaining between them. Per germline, CDR1 SGHTA and CDR2 FQGNSA. Written as DNA, the CDR3 is TGTGCCAGCAGCTTACGGCGAAAGACCCCGGGGATGAACACTGAAGCTTTCTTT. Translating gives CASSLRRKTPGMNTEAFF.

The gene calls are TRBV6-1 and TRBJ1-2; no reliable D call. The V gene lost 10 bases and the J gene lost 5 bases, with 17 bases spanning the gap. The CDR3 is 13 residues long. In germline, CDR1 is MNHNS, CDR2 SASEGT. The CDR3 nucleotides read TGTGCCACCAAGGAGGCCGCGGGGTATGGCTACACCTTC. Translating it yields CATKEAAGYGYTF.

The rearrangement uses TRBV27 and TRBJ2-7, with TRBD1 identical over 9 bases. The V and J ends lost 2 bases and 3 bases, in that order; junction bases with no gene match: 5. The CDR3 contains 15 residues. The germline V gene encodes CDR1 MNHEY and CDR2 SMNVEV (reference sequence). The CDR3 protein is CASSLLGTGNYEQYF. CDR3 sequence (DNA): TGTGCCAGCAGTTTACTCGGGACAGGGAACTACGAGCAGTACTTC.

J is TRBJ2-1 and V is TRBV18, with 11 bases identical to TRBD2. Trimming removed 6 bases from V and 7 bases from J; junction bases left unmatched: 8. The germline CDR1 and CDR2 sequences are KGHSH and LQKENI. The CDR3 is 15 residues long. DNA for the CDR3: TGTGCCAGCTCTGGAGGGACTAGCGGAGCTAATGAGCAGTTCTTC. This gives the protein CASSGGTSGANEQFF. Full variable domain (outside the CDR3, taken from reference TRBV18 and TRBJ2-1): NAGVMQNPRHLVRRRGQEARLRCSPMKGHSHVYWYRQLPEEGLKFMVYLQKENIIDESGMPKERFSAEFPKEGPSILRIQQVVRGDSAAYFCASSGGTSGANEQFFGPGTRLTVL.

The rearrangement joins TRBV5-1 to TRBJ2-7; 8 bases agree with TRBD1. Trimming took 4 bases from V and 0 from J; bases not matched to a gene: 15. CDR3 length: 18 residues. CDR1 is SGHRS, CDR2 YFSETQ, per germline. The CDR3 spells CASSPQPHTGGVSYEQYF. The DNA of the CDR3 is TGCGCCAGCAGCCCGCAACCACATACAGGGGGAGTCTCCTACGAGCAGTACTTC.

As for this clone: The germline gene is not matched at one end of the junction; a read error may be the cause. V and J are TRBV19 and TRBJ2-7, with 10 positions matching TRBD1. CDR1 and CDR2 (germline): LNHDA, SQIVND (reference sequence). This CDR3 has 15 amino acids. Here the CDR3 DNA reads TGTGCTAGTAGTCTCTCGGGGGACAGGGGCTACGAGCAGTACTTC. As protein: CASSLSGDRGYEQYF.

This clone was recorded a few times. V and J are TRBV5-4 and TRBJ1-6; 9 positions agree with TRBD1. Unmatched junction bases numbered 14, after V lost 4 bases and J lost 6 bases. The CDR3 consists of 18 residues. The V gene's germline CDR1 is SGHNT and CDR2 YYREEE (reference sequence). Written as DNA, the CDR3 is TGTGCCAGCAGCCGTCCCGGGACAGGGAGGAACCCTAATTCACCCCTCCACTTT. Translated, it gives CASSRPGTGRNPNSPLHF.

The V gene is TRBV18, the J gene TRBJ1-1; D is possibly TRBD1 (6 bases). CDR3 size: 15 residues. From germline, CDR1 is KGHSH and CDR2 LQKENI. V dropped 5 bases and J dropped 2 bases, with 15 bases sitting between them. The CDR3 loop is CASSRGGASNTEAFF. CDR3 in DNA: TGTGCCAGCTCAAGGGGGGGCGCGAGTAACACTGAAGCTTTCTTT.

This chain joins TRBV4-1 and TRBJ1-3; D gene ambiguous. The CDR3 spans 15 residues. V was shortened by 0 bases and J by 0 bases, with 6 bases between the two germline ends. Germline values: CDR1 MGHRA, CDR2 YSYEKL. This CDR3 is CASSQEEYSGNTIYF. Here the CDR3 DNA reads TGCGCCAGCAGCCAAGAAGAGTACTCTGGAAACACCATATATTTT.

The chain uses TRBV19 and TRBJ2-1, with 10 bases aligning to TRBD2. Germline lookup yields CDR1 LNHDA and CDR2 SQIVND (reference sequence). The V gene end was trimmed by 1 base and the J gene end by 9 bases; junction bases not matched to a gene: 9. This CDR3 has 16 amino acids. CDR3 amino acids: CASSIAYSGGSAEQFF. DNA of the CDR3: TGTGCCAGTAGTATAGCTTATAGCGGGGGGTCAGCTGAGCAGTTCTTC.

CDR3 residues: CSAAAYNEQFF. CDR3 DNA: TGCAGCGCTGCGGCGTACAATGAGCAGTTCTTC. The chain couples TRBV29-1 to TRBJ2-1; D unclear. Germline CDR1 and CDR2: SQVTM and ANQGSEA. Between the trimmed V and J ends, which lost 7 bases and 4 bases, there was a span of 8 bases. The CDR3 sequence is 11 residues long.

The genes are TRBV28 and TRBJ2-7, with TRBD1 matching over 8 bases. With 4 bases clipped from V and 6 bases from J, the junction kept 5 bases outside the gene matches. The length of the CDR3 is 13 residues. CDR1 and CDR2 from the germline V gene are MDHEN and SYDVKM. The CDR3 here is CASSSPDRAEQYF. The CDR3 DNA sequence: TGTGCCAGCAGTTCCCCGGACAGGGCCGAGCAGTACTTC.

J is TRBJ1-6 and V is TRBV4-2, with 9 bases aligning to TRBD1. The V gene's germline CDR1 is LGHNA and CDR2 YNFKEQ. The trim removed 3 bases at V and 7 bases at J, leaving 7 bases unmatched. The CDR3 consists of 16 residues. The CDR3 DNA sequence: TGTGCCAGCAGCCACTCACCGGGACAGGGAAATTCACCCCTCCACTTT. It yields the protein CASSHSPGQGNSPLHF.

The rearrangement uses TRBV10-2 and TRBJ1-5, with 10 bases aligning to TRBD1. V was pared by 6 bases and J by 5 bases, with 4 bases of the junction left unmatched. CDR1 and CDR2 from the germline V gene are WSHSY and SAAADI. The CDR3 is made up of 14 amino acids. CDR3 bases: TGCGCCAGCAGCCACGGACAGGGGGATCAGCCCCAGCATTTT. The encoded protein is CASSHGQGDQPQHF.

The chain recombines TRBV2 with TRBJ2-7, with 7 bases that match TRBD1. Germline CDR1 and CDR2: SNHLY and FYNNEI. The junction had 11 bases not matched to a gene; V was cut back by 6 bases and J by 3 bases. The CDR3 is made up of 15 amino acids. CDR3 bases: TGTGCCAGCAGGCCCGGATTGGGGACAGTCTACGAGCAGTACTTC. Encoded protein: CASRPGLGTVYEQYF.

The chain joins TRBV7-8 to TRBJ2-7; 8 positions agree with TRBD2. There are 15 residues in the CDR3. The germline CDR1 and CDR2 sequences are SGHVS and FQNEAQ. With 1 base clipped from V and 0 bases from J, the junction kept 2 bases outside the gene matches. This CDR3 reads CASSLVAGSSYEQYF. Written as DNA, the CDR3 is TGTGCCAGCAGCTTAGTAGCGGGGAGCTCCTACGAGCAGTACTTC.